The source of this TCR beta chain is a study of cytomegalovirus exposure and HLA in healthy donors. Study-level findings and limits: Usually a TCR sequence was rare, but some public TCRs were found in many donors.

On this clone itself: Its specificity is not known.

Germline CDR1 and CDR2: LNHNV and YYDKDF (reference sequence). Trimming removed 6 bases at V and 3 bases at J, with 9 bases between. There are 14 residues in the CDR3. TCRdb keeps only in-frame clones here, not all; method: immunoSEQ multiplex PCR. The data show approximately 180,000 clones, around nine tenths seen once. Sequences were obtained from PBMCs. The TCR sequence derives from a woman aged 25 to 39 in good health and CMV-seronegative. The genes are TRBV15 and TRBJ1-6; TRBD1 might be the D (6 bases). The CDR3: CATRKTGYNSPLHF. CDR3 nucleotide sequence: TGTGCCACCAGAAAGACAGGCTATAATTCACCCCTCCACTTT.